This TCR beta chain was identified during a study of blood T cell repertoires in COVID-19. Original processing methods: Amplified reference gene primers provided the basis for estimating nucleated cell counts. The assay was immunoSEQ multiplex PCR, and TCRdb's table has in-frame clones only and misses some. V and J calls and clone size follow that table, whereas D and trimming were derived from the DNA. The table lists 110,000 to 150,000 clones, around 87% of them singletons. The CDR3 loop spans 14 amino acids. Trimming stripped 5 bases from V and 3 bases from J, with 13 bases between. Germline V gives CDR1 SEHNR, CDR2 FQNEAQ (reference sequence).

The clonotype was recovered from a woman aged 55-69 years with active COVID-19. This chain joins TRBV7-9 and TRBJ1-1; D is uncertain. Material for sequencing was peripheral blood. The CDR3 DNA reads as TGTGCCAGCAGCCCTAGTCTTGCGGACACTGAAGCTTTCTTT. Protein sequence: CASSPSLADTEAFF.